This T cell receptor (beta chain) was captured by sequencing in a study of blood T cell repertoires in COVID-19. This CDR3 has 16 residues. TCRdb's copy holds only in-frame clones and misses some; the assay was immunoSEQ multiplex PCR. Here the sample spans around 170,000 clones, 80% to 85% being singletons. Sequencing input: PBMCs or T cells enriched from blood (not recorded which). The chain carries TRBV21-1 and TRBJ1-6. TRBV21-1 is described as a pseudogene. The source of this sequence is a woman in her 50s who had recovered from COVID-19. CDR3 sequence (DNA): TGTGCCAGCAGCAAAGGGGCCGGGAGGATTAATTCACCCCTCCACTTT. Its translation is CASSKGAGRINSPLHF.